The 24 T cell receptor beta chains reported below all come from one sample, sequenced in a study of shared T cell receptors in the human thymus. Here immunoSEQ multiplex PCR was the method, and the copy in TCRdb shows in-frame clones only, minus some. The sample includes hundreds of thousands of clones, around 78% of them seen just once. The same sample was also used in a study of human thymus T cells.

The sample comprised thymocytes. The receptors originated from a boy under three years old with a congenital heart defect.

The gene calls are TRBV21-1 and TRBJ2-1; the DNA was not compared with TRBD1, the D call given in the table. TRBV21-1 constitutes a pseudogene. The CDR3 extends over 17 amino acids. CDR3 bases: TGTGCCAGCAGCAAAGAACCCGGGGACACTAGTCGTAATGAGCAGTTCTTC. Amino acids: CASSKEPGDTSRNEQFF.

This rearrangement joins TRBV11-2 to TRBJ2-4, with 8 bases fitting TRBD2. J lost 1 base, V lost 5 bases, and 7 bases had no gene match. CDR1 and CDR2 from the germline V gene are SGHAT and FQNNGV. The CDR3 has 16 amino acids. This CDR3 is CASSMSGSGAKNIQYF. CDR3 coding DNA: TGTGCCAGCAGCATGAGCGGGAGTGGGGCCAAAAACATTCAGTACTTC.

The V and J genes are TRBV9 and TRBJ2-1; TRBD2 might be the D (5 bases). This CDR3 comprises 16 residues. Trimming took 4 bases from V and 0 from J, leaving 14 bases between them. The germline gives CDR1 SGDLS, CDR2 YYNGEE. The CDR3 here is CASSPRGADSYNEQFF. CDR3 nucleotide sequence: TGTGCCAGCAGCCCCCGCGGAGCGGACTCCTACAATGAGCAGTTCTTC.

This clone was seen more than once but under ten times. CDR3 coding DNA: TGTGCCAGCAGCGGGCGGGGCCCCTTGGAGTTCTTC. Translating gives CASSGRGPLEFF. The V and J genes are TRBV6-1 and TRBJ2-1; weak D call: TRBD2 (6 bases). CDR1 is MNHNS and CDR2 is SASEGT in the germline V gene. V lost 6 bases and J 14 bases, leaving 17 bases between the germline ends. The CDR3 has 12 amino acids.

V is TRBV2 and J is TRBJ2-4, with 10 bases lining up with TRBD1. Germline values: CDR1 SNHLY, CDR2 FYNNEI. The junction had 9 bases not matched to a gene; V was cut back by 10 bases and J by 6 bases. The CDR3 runs to 14 residues. The CDR3 spells CANREGQGRNIQYF. Written as DNA, the CDR3 is TGTGCCAACCGCGAGGGACAGGGGAGAAACATTCAGTACTTC.

This chain links TRBV7-6 with TRBJ1-5; 7 positions agree with TRBD1. V trimming: 5 bases; J trimming: 5 bases; junction bases outside the gene matches: 6. CDR1 is SGHVS, CDR2 FNYEAQ, per germline. This CDR3 comprises 14 residues. CDR3 DNA sequence: TGTGCCAGCAGCCCAGACAGGGACGATCAGCCCCAGCATTTT. Amino acid sequence: CASSPDRDDQPQHF.

In the case of this clone: A read error may produce the germline difference seen at one junction end. This chain links TRBV6-4 with TRBJ2-1, with 8 positions matching TRBD1. CDR1 MRHNA and CDR2 SNTAGT come from the germline V gene. This CDR3 is 10 amino acids long. As DNA, the CDR3 is TGCAGGGGGCACGACAATGAGCAGTTCTTC. As protein: CRGHDNEQFF.

This chain connects TRBV19 to TRBJ1-2; TRBD1 might be the D (6 bases). The CDR3 contains 16 residues. From germline, CDR1 is LNHDA and CDR2 SQIVND (reference sequence). Trimming cost V 1 base and J 4 bases, with 16 bases left between them. CDR3 nucleotides: TGTGCCAGTAGTATAGTTCCCCCTCCGGACAGCTATGGCTACACCTTC. This translates into CASSIVPPPDSYGYTF.

The chain joins TRBV4-3 to TRBJ1-2; 12 nucleotides agree with TRBD1. The CDR3 extends over 18 amino acids. Germline assignment: CDR1 LGHNA and CDR2 YSLEER. Unmatched junction bases numbered 9, after V lost 1 base and J lost 3 bases. DNA of the CDR3: TGCGCCAGCAGCCAAGGTGACCGGGACAGGGGGCCGTACTATGGCTACACCTTC. Protein product: CASSQGDRDRGPYYGYTF.

The sample holds a few counts of this clone. This rearrangement joins TRBV7-9 to TRBJ2-2, with D hard to call. This CDR3 is built from 11 residues. Germline loops: CDR1 SEHNR, CDR2 FQNEAQ (reference sequence). Trimming shortened V by 8 bases and J by 5 bases, and 6 bases separated the two germline ends. CDR3 nucleotide sequence: TGTGCCAGCGAAGCAACCGGGGAGCTGTTTTTT. It encodes CASEATGELFF.

This rearrangement joins TRBV2 to TRBJ1-2; 10 bases are a match to TRBD1. Per germline, CDR1 SNHLY and CDR2 FYNNEI. V dropped 2 bases and J dropped 7; count of bases not matched to a gene: 4. The CDR3 runs 14 residues. CDR3 DNA: TGTGCCAGCAGTGAAAGGACAGGGGGGATTGGCTACACCTTC. It specifies CASSERTGGIGYTF.

V usage is TRBV14 and J usage is TRBJ2-1, with no clear D. In germline, CDR1 is SGHDN, CDR2 FVKESK. Trimming pared 8 bases from V and 8 bases from J, leaving 10 bases between. This CDR3 is 11 amino acids long. The CDR3 loop reads CASGPGDEQFF. DNA for the CDR3: TGTGCCAGCGGTCCCGGAGATGAGCAGTTCTTC.

The V call is TRBV5-4, the J call TRBJ1-1, with D perhaps TRBD1 (6 bases). The ends were cut back, 2 bases at V and 4 bases at J, with 15 bases in the middle. The CDR3 loop spans 15 amino acids. CDR1 and CDR2 from the germline V gene are SGHNT and YYREEE (reference sequence). The CDR3 coding sequence is TGTGCCAGCAGCTTATCGACAGGACGGGGCACTGAAGCTTTCTTT. It translates to CASSLSTGRGTEAFF.

Here the CDR3 reads CATSRGGAGGETQYF. Here the CDR3 DNA reads TGTGCCACCAGCAGAGGAGGAGCGGGGGGCGAGACCCAGTACTTC. The V and J genes are TRBV15 and TRBJ2-5; 9 positions match TRBD2. This CDR3 comprises 15 residues. V lost 1 base, J lost 5 bases, and 5 bases stayed unmatched. Per the germline V gene, CDR1 is LNHNV and CDR2 is YYDKDF (reference sequence).

This clone has more than one count but fewer than ten. The chain combines TRBV5-1 with TRBJ1-4; D is perhaps TRBD1 (6 bases). Germline V gives CDR1 SGHRS, CDR2 YFSETQ. The CDR3 totals 14 residues. V was shortened by 2 bases and J by 6 bases, with 11 bases between the two germline ends. The CDR3 sequence is CASSLQGIDEKLFF. CDR3 nucleotides: TGCGCCAGCAGCTTACAGGGCATCGATGAAAAACTGTTTTTT.

The chain links TRBV29-1 to TRBJ1-5; unclear D gene. This CDR3 spans 14 amino acids. Between the trimmed V and J ends, which lost 6 bases and 1 base, there was a span of 13 bases. Germline values: CDR1 SQVTM, CDR2 ANQGSEA. The CDR3 spells CSVSKGRSNQPQHF. For the CDR3, the DNA is TGCAGCGTCTCCAAAGGGAGGAGCAATCAGCCCCAGCATTTT.

The V gene is TRBV2, the J gene TRBJ2-2; TRBD1 might be the D (6 bases). The CDR3 runs 15 residues. The germline V and J ends were trimmed by 10 bases and 5 bases, with 20 bases remaining between them. Germline loops: CDR1 SNHLY, CDR2 FYNNEI. The CDR3 DNA reads TGTGCCACCCCCAAAGGTCAGGGGATAACCGGGGAGCTGTTTTTT. Encoded protein: CATPKGQGITGELFF.

This chain uses TRBV5-8 with TRBJ1-1, with a weak D call TRBD1 (6 bases). The CDR3 consists of 14 residues. V was trimmed by 2 bases and J by 7 bases, leaving 15 bases between them. From germline, CDR1 is SGHTS and CDR2 YDEGEE. The CDR3 DNA is TGTGCCAGCAGCTTTTGGGAAGGGACAAATGAAGCTTTCTTT. Amino acid sequence: CASSFWEGTNEAFF. The whole variable domain, remainder taken from reference TRBV5-8 and TRBJ1-1, is EAGVTQSPTHLIKTRGQQATLRCSPISGHTSVYWYQQALGLGLQFLLWYDEGEERNRGNFPPRFSGRQFPNYSSELNVNALELEDSALYLCASSFWEGTNEAFFGQGTRLTVV.

This sequence joins TRBV4-1 and TRBJ2-7; 9 bases fit TRBD1. Germline-derived CDR1 and CDR2 are MGHRA and YSYEKL. This CDR3 contains 17 residues. V dropped 1 base and J dropped 1; count of bases not matched to a gene: 8. CDR3 loop: CASSQAAGTGPSYEQYF. The CDR3 nucleotides are TGCGCCAGCAGCCAAGCCGCGGGGACAGGGCCATCCTACGAGCAGTACTTC.

In its sample, this clone was seen once. The chain joins TRBV5-8 to TRBJ1-5; TRBD1 matches at 7 bases. Germline assignment: CDR1 SGHTS and CDR2 YDEGEE. The CDR3 has 13 amino acids. V lost 5 bases to trimming and J lost 5 bases; unmatched junction nucleotides: 4. The DNA of the CDR3 is TGTGCCAGCAGGCGACAGGGTGATCAGCCCCAGCATTTT. Its translation is CASRRQGDQPQHF.

This clone was counted a few times. This chain's CDR3 is CASMDRGGNEQFF. The CDR3 DNA reads as TGTGCCAGTATGGACAGGGGGGGCAATGAGCAGTTCTTC. This chain connects TRBV19 to TRBJ2-1; 10 bases agree with TRBD1. Germline V gives CDR1 LNHDA, CDR2 SQIVND (reference sequence). The CDR3 sequence is 13 residues long. J lost 6 bases, V lost 7 bases, and 3 bases had no gene match. The full variable domain, completed using reference TRBV19 and TRBJ2-1, is DGGITQSPKYLFRKEGQNVTLSCEQNLNHDAMYWYRQDPGQGLRLIYYSQIVNDFQKGDIAEGYSVSREKKESFPLTVTSAQKNPTAFYLCASMDRGGNEQFFGPGTRLTVL.

The V gene is TRBV5-1, the J gene TRBJ2-2, with TRBD1 matching over 8 bases. This CDR3 spans 15 amino acids. The germline gives CDR1 SGHRS, CDR2 YFSETQ. The V segment lost 4 bases and the J segment 6 bases; nucleotides outside the gene matches: 8. This CDR3 is CASSLGTGFPGELFF. CDR3 bases: TGCGCCAGCAGCCTCGGGACAGGTTTTCCCGGGGAGCTGTTTTTT.

V usage is TRBV6-1 and J usage is TRBJ2-7; tentative D call: TRBD1 (5 bases). CDR3 size: 14 residues. The V end was cut by 8 bases, the J end by 3 bases, with 17 bases between. Germline values: CDR1 MNHNS, CDR2 SASEGT. The CDR3: CASLLTEGDYEQYF. CDR3 sequence (DNA): TGTGCCAGCTTATTGACCGAAGGGGACTACGAGCAGTACTTC.

The chain uses TRBV9 and TRBJ2-3; D may be TRBD2 (6 bases). The CDR3 consists of 19 residues. Germline CDR1 reads SGDLS; CDR2 reads YYNGEE. Between the trimmed V and J ends, which lost 0 bases and 8 bases, there was a span of 28 bases. The CDR3 sequence: CASSVVSGEAPFHEGTQYF. The CDR3, as DNA: TGTGCCAGCAGCGTAGTTTCGGGGGAGGCCCCCTTTCATGAGGGTACGCAGTATTTT.